Listed below are T cell receptor beta chains from one sample, sequenced in a study of blood T cells in healthy people across ages. MiXCR, run by TCRdb on the 5' RACE reads, gives a single entry per CDR3 protein. The repertoire has about 640,000 distinct CDR3 sequences, roughly 43% of them found once; the top ten carry 30%. Sequenced: blood. Every receptor here comes from a man older than 75 in good health. Both conserved end residues are part of each CDR3. Fields, in order: V gene, D gene, clone size, J gene, CDR3 protein, CDR3 DNA. A D gene is named only where the DNA matches it firmly. Size tells how often a clone was seen (once, few, many) or the class of an expanded clone, and some rows leave it out.

>TRBV6-2/TRBV6-3|NA|NA|TRBJ2-1
CASSRTSLRGEQFF
TGTGCCAGCAGCCGGACCAGCCTAAGGGGTGAGCAGTTCTTC
>TRBV3-1|TRBD2|NA|TRBJ2-5
CASRPRSGSSETQYF
TGTGCCAGCAGACCCCGTAGCGGGAGTTCGGAGACCCAGTACTTC
>TRBV20-1|TRBD2|few|TRBJ2-1
CSAPRLAGGNHNEQFF
TGCAGTGCCCCCCGCCTAGCGGGAGGAAACCACAATGAGCAGTTCTTC
>TRBV20-1|TRBD2|few|TRBJ2-1
CSATSGTRGSNEQFF
TGCAGTGCTACTTCCGGGACTAGGGGCTCTAATGAGCAGTTCTTC
>TRBV12-5|TRBD1|NA|TRBJ2-5
CASGPGQTSQETQYF
TGTGCTAGTGGTCCGGGACAGACCTCCCAGGAGACCCAGTACTTC
>TRBV20-1|NA|few|TRBJ2-5
CSARTSGTSLRRETQYF
TGCAGTGCTAGGACCAGCGGGACATCCCTGCGGCGGGAGACCCAGTACTTC
>TRBV11-1|TRBD1|NA|TRBJ2-7
CASSRGTWGTGTYEQYF
TGTGCCAGCAGCCGCGGGACCTGGGGGACAGGGACCTACGAGCAGTACTTC
>TRBV12-3/TRBV12-4|TRBD1|NA|TRBJ2-5
CASRTQGARETQYF
TGTGCCAGCAGAACACAGGGGGCGCGAGAGACCCAGTACTTC
>TRBV6-2/TRBV6-3|TRBD2|NA|TRBJ2-3
CASRVAGAGTDTQYF
TGTGCCAGCAGAGTAGCGGGGGCCGGCACAGATACGCAGTATTTT
>TRBV11-3|NA|NA|TRBJ2-3
CASGPRDPEADTQYF
TGTGCCAGCGGCCCCCGAGACCCAGAGGCAGATACGCAGTATTTT
>TRBV18|TRBD2|NA|TRBJ2-7
CASGTRPTFEQYF
TGTGCCAGCGGGACTAGACCGACGTTCGAGCAGTACTTC
>TRBV12-3/TRBV12-4|NA|few|TRBJ2-3
CASRADTSTDTQYF
TGTGCCAGCAGGGCCGATACTAGCACAGATACGCAGTATTTT
>TRBV29-1|NA|NA|TRBJ2-7
CSVARSWGTYEQYF
TGCAGCGTCGCGCGGTCCTGGGGAACCTACGAGCAGTACTTC
>TRBV27|TRBD2|NA|TRBJ2-5
CASSQLAGSPNEQYF
TGTGCCAGCAGTCAACTAGCGGGGTCTCCCAATGAGCAGTACTTC
>TRBV4-2|NA|NA|TRBJ1-2
CASSQDLVGNYGYTF
TGTGCCAGCAGCCAAGATCTGGTCGGAAACTATGGCTACACCTTC
>TRBV12-3/TRBV12-4|NA|many|TRBJ2-3
CTTGKASTDTQYF
TGTACTACGGGGAAAGCTAGCACAGATACGCAGTATTTT
>TRBV4-1|TRBD2|NA|TRBJ2-4
CASSQEGGRESDIQYF
TGCGCCAGCAGCCAAGAAGGAGGGAGGGAGTCTGACATTCAGTACTTC
>TRBV29-1|NA|NA|TRBJ1-4
CSPTRRENEKLFF
TGCAGCCCCACCAGGCGGGAGAATGAAAAACTGTTTTTT
>TRBV28|TRBD1|many|TRBJ2-5
CASSPAGPRTGSGQETQYF
TGTGCCAGCAGTCCGGCGGGGCCGAGGACAGGGAGTGGGCAAGAGACCCAGTACTTC
>TRBV10-1|NA|few|TRBJ2-5
CASSESRGLETQYF
TGCGCCAGCAGTGAGTCGAGAGGGCTCGAGACCCAGTACTTC
>TRBV29-1|NA|NA|TRBJ1-1
CSVERGFDTEAFF
TGCAGCGTTGAACGGGGGTTCGACACTGAAGCTTTCTTT
>TRBV6-2/TRBV6-3|NA|few|TRBJ2-4
CATLRAGILREQYF
TGTGCCACCCTACGGGCGGGTATCCTACGGGAGCAGTACTTC
>TRBV20-1|NA|NA|TRBJ1-4
CSAREGRGSGEKLFF
TGCAGTGCTAGAGAGGGCAGGGGTTCGGGTGAAAAACTGTTTTTT
>TRBV9|TRBD1|NA|TRBJ1-2
CASSAQGDRRYGYTF
TGTGCCAGCAGTGCACAGGGGGATCGCCGGTATGGCTACACCTTC